Listed here are 15 T cell receptor beta chains from one sample, sequenced in a study of blood T cell repertoires in COVID-19. This table comes from immunoSEQ multiplex PCR, and its TCRdb copy is limited to in-frame clones, with some not included. Among 300,000 to 400,000 clones listed, roughly 90% were seen once. The sequenced sample consisted of PBMCs or T cells enriched from blood (not recorded which). The receptor set was obtained from a young woman who had been exposed to COVID-19.

This clone has a single count. The CDR3 sequence: CASSDEFRAGAAEQYF. CDR3 coding DNA: TGTGCCAGCAGTGATGAGTTCCGTGCGGGGGCGGCCGAGCAGTACTTC. This chain links TRBV2 with TRBJ2-7; D possibly corresponds to TRBD2 (7 bases). Trimming removed 3 bases from V and 6 bases from J, with 21 bases in between. CDR1 is SNHLY, CDR2 FYNNEI, per germline. The CDR3 runs 16 residues.

This clone was picked up a small number of times. The V call is TRBV27, the J call TRBJ1-6, with D maybe TRBD1 (6 bases). V shed 7 bases and J shed 7 bases, with 8 bases lying between them. CDR3 length: 12 residues. Germline loops: CDR1 MNHEY, CDR2 SMNVEV (reference sequence). The CDR3 nucleotides are TGTGCCAGCACAGGGGAGAATTCACCCCTCCACTTT. It codes for CASTGENSPLHF.

The chain uses TRBV7-2 and TRBJ2-5; D unresolved. CDR1 SGHTA and CDR2 FQGNSA come from the germline V gene. V gave up 1 base and J gave up 2 bases, with 8 bases separating them. This CDR3 is 14 amino acids long. Written as DNA, the CDR3 is TGTGCCAGCAGCTTAGGAGGAACTCAAGAGACCCAGTACTTC. Its protein product is CASSLGGTQETQYF.

V is TRBV19 and J is TRBJ1-5; possibly TRBD1 for D (5 bases). The CDR3 has 14 residues. CDR1 and CDR2 (germline): LNHDA, SQIVND (reference sequence). Trimming cost V 7 bases and J 3 bases, with 13 bases left between them. The CDR3 protein is CASTPHRNNQPQHF. The CDR3 DNA reads as TGTGCCAGTACCCCCCACAGGAACAATCAGCCCCAGCATTTT.

This clone was recorded only once. The chain joins TRBV7-8 to TRBJ2-1; 8 bases map to TRBD2. The V gene end was trimmed by 2 bases and the J gene end by 8 bases; junction bases not matched to a gene: 8. Per the germline V gene, CDR1 is SGHVS and CDR2 is FQNEAQ. There are 15 residues in the CDR3. DNA for the CDR3: TGTGCCAGCAGCTTAATCGGGGGGGCCTTATATGAGCAGTTCTTC. It encodes CASSLIGGALYEQFF.

The J gene is TRBJ2-3, the V gene TRBV7-2; no firm D call. V lost 1 base to trimming and J lost 7 bases, with 6 bases between them. The CDR3 runs to 12 residues. Germline values: CDR1 SGHTA, CDR2 FQGNSA. CDR3 protein: CASSLELYTQYF. The DNA for the CDR3 is TGTGCCAGCAGCTTAGAGCTGTATACGCAGTATTTT.

V and J are TRBV6-5 and TRBJ1-2; no clear D gene. Germline-derived CDR1 and CDR2 are MNHEY and SVGAGI. V shed 6 bases and J shed 2 bases, with 10 bases lying between them. The length of the CDR3 is 13 residues. This CDR3 is CASRRGRNYGYTF. The CDR3 region has the DNA TGTGCCAGCAGGAGAGGGAGAAACTATGGCTACACCTTC.

The J gene is TRBJ1-2, the V gene TRBV5-1; a possible D gene is TRBD1 (6 bases). V lost 3 bases to trimming and J lost 4 bases, with 16 bases between them. This CDR3 is built from 15 residues. CDR1 and CDR2 from the germline V gene are SGHRS and YFSETQ. CDR3 in amino acids: CASSSGSRGLYGYTF. The CDR3 coding sequence is TGCGCCAGCAGCTCGGGGTCCAGGGGCCTCTATGGCTACACCTTC.

This chain uses TRBV3-1 (or the pseudogene TRBV3-2) with TRBJ1-5; D uncertain. Germline CDR1 reads LGHDT; CDR2 reads YNNKEL (reference sequence). V was shortened by 1 base and J by 4 bases, with 5 bases between the two germline ends. This CDR3 has 13 amino acids. This CDR3 is CASSQAQNQPQHF. The CDR3 nucleotides are TGTGCCAGCAGCCAAGCCCAGAATCAGCCCCAGCATTTT.

The gene calls are TRBV10-3 and TRBJ2-6, with 8 bases identical to TRBD1. This CDR3 has 16 residues. Germline assignment: CDR1 ENHRY and CDR2 SYGVKD. Trimming removed 2 bases from V and 3 bases from J; junction bases left unmatched: 3. CDR3 protein: CAISETGGLGANVLTF. The CDR3 nucleotides read TGTGCCATCAGTGAGACAGGGGGTCTTGGGGCCAACGTCCTGACTTTC.

CDR3 loop: CASSMASLITDTQYF. CDR3 DNA: TGTGCCAGTAGTATGGCTAGCTTGATCACAGATACGCAGTATTTT. J is TRBJ2-3 and V is TRBV19; D is perhaps TRBD2 (5 bases). V lost 3 bases and J lost 2, with 12 bases in between. CDR3 length: 15 residues. The germline V gene has CDR1 LNHDA and CDR2 SQIVND (reference sequence). Using reference TRBV19 and TRBJ2-3 for the parts outside the CDR3, the full variable domain is DGGITQSPKYLFRKEGQNVTLSCEQNLNHDAMYWYRQDPGQGLRLIYYSQIVNDFQKGDIAEGYSVSREKKESFPLTVTSAQKNPTAFYLCASSMASLITDTQYFGPGTRLTVL.

This clone was seen once. This chain connects TRBV6-5 to TRBJ1-2; 7 nucleotides align to TRBD1. Germline V gene sequence: CDR1 MNHEY, CDR2 SVGAGI. The CDR3 contains 15 residues. The V segment lost 6 bases and the J segment 1 base; nucleotides outside the gene matches: 8. The CDR3 DNA sequence: TGTGCCAGCAGCCCCCGACAGGGACGTAACTATGGCTACACCTTC. Translated: CASSPRQGRNYGYTF.

The chain couples TRBV7-2 to TRBJ1-2; 8 bases map to TRBD1. After removal of 5 bases from V and 7 bases from J, the junction contained 3 bases not matched to a gene. Germline loops: CDR1 SGHTA, CDR2 FQGNSA. The CDR3 is 12 amino acids. The CDR3 reads CASSPDRVGYTF. As DNA, the CDR3 is TGTGCCAGCAGCCCGGACAGGGTTGGCTACACCTTC.

The chain joins TRBV5-1 to TRBJ1-6, with D possibly matching TRBD1 (5 bases). CDR1 and CDR2 (germline): SGHRS, YFSETQ. The CDR3 has 16 residues. The V end was cut by 3 bases, the J end by 6 bases, with 16 bases between. The DNA for the CDR3 is TGCGCCAGCAGCTGGGGTGCGGGACGGGTTAATTCACCCCTCCACTTT. It specifies CASSWGAGRVNSPLHF.

This chain joins TRBV7-2 and TRBJ1-2; 9 positions agree with TRBD1. The CDR3 extends over 13 amino acids. Losses at the gene ends were 2 bases for V and 6 bases for J; bases not matched to a gene: 1. CDR1 SGHTA and CDR2 FQGNSA come from the germline V gene. As DNA, the CDR3 is TGTGCCAGCAGCTTAACAGGGGGCAATGGCTACACCTTC. Amino acid sequence: CASSLTGGNGYTF.